A single sample is the source of the 23 T cell receptor beta chains below, sequenced in a study of blood T cell repertoires in COVID-19. Clones were sequenced by immunoSEQ multiplex PCR, and TCRdb holds only the in-frame ones, with some missing. This table has about 190,000 clones, over 80% appearing once. The sequenced sample was peripheral blood. All receptors come from a woman under 40 with acute or convalescent COVID-19.

The chain joins TRBV23-1 to TRBJ2-7, with 9 bases matching TRBD1. TRBV23-1 is known as an ORF, though its function is uncertain. This CDR3 has 14 residues. The V gene end was trimmed by 6 bases and the J gene end by 5 bases; junction bases not matched to a gene: 8. The CDR3 DNA follows: TGCGCCAGCAGCTCCCCGGACAGGGGAGACGAGCAGTACTTC. Protein sequence: CASSSPDRGDEQYF.

CDR3 residues: CASSYWGDGRSSYNSPLHF. CDR3 bases: TGTGCCAGCAGTTACTGGGGGGACGGAAGAAGCTCCTATAATTCACCCCTCCACTTT. This chain connects TRBV6-2 or TRBV6-3 to TRBJ1-6; possibly TRBD1 for D (5 bases). CDR1 and CDR2 (germline): MNHEY, SVGEGT. The CDR3 loop spans 19 amino acids. Trimming removed 1 base at V and 0 bases at J, with 16 bases between.

The V and J genes are TRBV7-9 and TRBJ1-3; TRBD1 is a possible D gene (6 bases). CDR1 and CDR2 (germline): SEHNR, FQNEAQ (reference sequence). V gave up 5 bases and J gave up 0 bases, with 14 bases separating them. The CDR3 sequence is 16 residues long. For the CDR3, the DNA is TGTGCCAGCAGCATGTGGACAGCATACTCTGGAAACACCATATATTTT. The encoded protein is CASSMWTAYSGNTIYF.

The chain employs TRBV30 and TRBJ2-7; a weak D match, TRBD2 (7 bases). CDR3 length: 11 amino acids. Germline CDR1 GTSNPN, CDR2 SVGIG (reference sequence). Trimming took 6 bases from V and 9 from J, leaving 15 bases between them. Here the CDR3 DNA reads TGTGCCTGTAACCGCGGGGGCGGGCAGTACTTC. It specifies CACNRGGGQYF.

CDR3 in amino acids: CASSLTSGTAITEAFF. CDR3 nucleotides: TGTGCCAGCAGCTTAACGTCCGGGACTGCCATCACTGAAGCTTTCTTT. The V gene is TRBV7-9, the J gene TRBJ1-1; tentatively, D is TRBD1 (5 bases). This CDR3 contains 16 residues. V was trimmed by 2 bases and J by 4 bases, leaving 17 bases between them. From germline, CDR1 is SEHNR and CDR2 FQNEAQ (reference sequence).

V usage is TRBV11-1 and J usage is TRBJ2-7, with 11 nucleotides matching TRBD2. The CDR3 spans 15 residues. Germline trimming cut 5 bases from V and 4 bases from J; bases unmatched to any gene: 7. Germline V gene lookup returns CDR1 SGHAT and CDR2 FQDESV (reference sequence). The CDR3 DNA sequence: TGTGCCAGCAGCGGGGGGACTAGCGGCCAGTACGAGCAGTACTTC. Translating gives CASSGGTSGQYEQYF.

The gene calls are TRBV28 and TRBJ1-5, with no clear D. In germline, CDR1 is MDHEN, CDR2 SYDVKM. V lost 7 bases and J 7 bases, leaving 17 bases between the germline ends. The CDR3 extends over 14 amino acids. The CDR3 loop reads CASTLGTFGQPQHF. CDR3 sequence (DNA): TGTGCCAGCACCCTGGGCACTTTTGGGCAGCCCCAGCATTTT.

This clone was seen a single time. This chain joins TRBV3-1 (or the pseudogene TRBV3-2) and TRBJ2-1, with a weak D call TRBD2 (6 bases). With 0 bases removed from V and 7 bases from J, the gap between germline ends came to 13 bases. This CDR3 contains 15 residues. Germline CDR1 is LGHDT and CDR2 is YNNKEL (reference sequence). The CDR3 spells CASSQEVLASNEQFF. In DNA form, the CDR3 reads TGTGCCAGCAGCCAAGAGGTACTAGCTAGTAATGAGCAGTTCTTC.

J is TRBJ1-2 and V is TRBV28; 9 positions agree with TRBD1. Germline-derived CDR1 and CDR2 are MDHEN and SYDVKM. Trimming took 7 bases from V and 5 from J; bases not matched to a gene: 14. CDR3 size: 16 residues. The CDR3 loop is CASNSHPTGGVYGYTF. CDR3 sequence (DNA): TGTGCCAGCAATTCCCATCCGACAGGGGGAGTTTATGGCTACACCTTC.

The chain uses TRBV3-1 (or the pseudogene TRBV3-2) and TRBJ2-7, with a tentative D call TRBD2 (5 bases). The CDR3 covers 17 residues. V was shortened by 4 bases and J by 0 bases, with 19 bases between the two germline ends. The V gene's germline CDR1 is LGHDT and CDR2 YNNKEL (reference sequence). CDR3 region: CASSPSRGRPSSYEQYF. The CDR3 coding sequence is TGTGCCAGCAGCCCATCCCGAGGGAGACCCAGCTCCTACGAGCAGTACTTC.

This clone was counted once. The chain carries TRBV9 and TRBJ1-2, with D hard to call. The V gene's germline CDR1 is SGDLS and CDR2 YYNGEE. With 2 bases removed from V and 1 base from J, the gap between germline ends came to 6 bases. This CDR3 is 13 amino acids long. The CDR3 protein is CASSVRVNYGYTF. The CDR3 nucleotides are TGTGCCAGCAGCGTTCGGGTTAACTATGGCTACACCTTC.

J is TRBJ1-2 and V is TRBV20-1; a possible D gene is TRBD1 (5 bases). Germline V lookup: CDR1 DFQATT, CDR2 SNEGSKA (reference sequence). The CDR3 totals 11 residues. V was cut by 3 bases and J by 5 bases, with 7 bases left in between. The CDR3 here is CSARPGYGYTF. CDR3 sequence (DNA): TGCAGTGCTAGGCCAGGGTATGGCTACACCTTC.

This CDR3 reads CASSLGSGQGTEAFF. The DNA for the CDR3 is TGTGCCAGCAGTTTAGGATCGGGACAGGGGACTGAAGCTTTCTTT. This sequence joins TRBV28 and TRBJ1-1, with 10 nucleotides matching TRBD1. Germline V gene data show CDR1 as MDHEN and CDR2 as SYDVKM. V lost 2 bases to trimming and J lost 5 bases; unmatched junction nucleotides: 5. CDR3 length: 15 residues.

The chain links TRBV4-1 to TRBJ1-5, with D possibly being TRBD1 (5 bases). This CDR3 has 15 residues. Germline V gene data show CDR1 as MGHRA and CDR2 as YSYEKL. V was cut by 3 bases and J by 4 bases, with 13 bases left in between. In nucleotides, the CDR3 is TGCGCCAGCAGCCACGCGGGGCTTTTTAATCAGCCCCAGCATTTT. Encoded protein: CASSHAGLFNQPQHF.

This clone has just one count. The V call is TRBV27, the J call TRBJ1-1; D perhaps matches TRBD1 (6 bases). Looked up from germline, CDR1 is MNHEY and CDR2 is SMNVEV (reference sequence). With 4 bases removed from V and 11 bases from J, the gap between germline ends came to 17 bases. The CDR3 has 13 amino acids. The chain's CDR3 is CASSSYNRVEAFF. For the CDR3, the DNA is TGTGCCAGCAGTTCCTATAACAGGGTTGAGGCTTTCTTT.

The chain combines TRBV5-1 with TRBJ2-7, with 12 bases that match TRBD1. Germline CDR1 reads SGHRS; CDR2 reads YFSETQ. CDR3 length equals 15 residues. The trim removed 4 bases at V and 5 bases at J, leaving 7 bases unmatched. The CDR3 DNA reads TGCGCCAGCAGCGCCCGGGACAGGGGGCTGAACGAGCAGTACTTC. It is translated as CASSARDRGLNEQYF.

Points on this clone: Other nucleotide sequences in the sample specify the same CDR3. This sequence joins TRBV28 and TRBJ2-3; D possibly corresponds to TRBD1 (5 bases). CDR1 is MDHEN, CDR2 SYDVKM, per germline. The CDR3 extends over 12 amino acids. Trimming pared 5 bases from V and 3 bases from J, leaving 6 bases between. The CDR3, as DNA: TGTGCCAGCAGTAGGGGTACAGATACGCAGTATTTT. Its translation is CASSRGTDTQYF.

The chain uses TRBV6-6 and TRBJ2-5; D is possibly TRBD2 (6 bases). The V gene lost 5 bases and the J gene lost 1 base, with 8 bases spanning the gap. The CDR3 is made up of 13 amino acids. Germline V gene lookup returns CDR1 MNHNY and CDR2 SVGAGI (reference sequence). CDR3 sequence reads: CASSTGVQETQYF. CDR3 sequence (DNA): TGTGCCAGCAGTACGGGGGTCCAAGAGACCCAGTACTTC.

The chain uses TRBV7-9 and TRBJ2-7; a weak D match, TRBD2 (7 bases). Germline assignment: CDR1 SEHNR and CDR2 FQNEAQ (reference sequence). V was pared by 4 bases and J by 2 bases, with 9 bases between. This CDR3 is 13 amino acids long. The CDR3 nucleotides are TGTGCCAGCAGCTCGGGGGGCGCCTACGAGCAGTACTTC. Translated: CASSSGGAYEQYF.

V and J are TRBV30 and TRBJ1-6, with 7 bases that match TRBD1. Germline V CDR1 and CDR2: GTSNPN, SVGIG (reference sequence). The length of the CDR3 is 13 residues. V lost 3 bases, J lost 10 bases, and 6 bases stayed unmatched. The CDR3 sequence: CAWREGARSPLHF. For the CDR3, the DNA is TGTGCCTGGAGAGAGGGGGCCCGGTCACCCCTCCACTTT.

V gene TRBV20-1 combines with J gene TRBJ1-5; 8 positions match TRBD1. Germline-derived CDR1 and CDR2 are DFQATT and SNEGSKA (reference sequence). V shed 3 bases, J shed 6 bases, and the junction held 7 bases outside the gene matches. The CDR3 is 14 residues long. The CDR3 spells CSASLRGQGQPQHF. CDR3 DNA sequence: TGCAGTGCTAGTCTCAGGGGGCAGGGTCAGCCCCAGCATTTT.

V is TRBV6-2 or TRBV6-3 and J is TRBJ1-5, with a possible D match to TRBD1 (5 bases). The V end lost 6 bases, the J end lost 4 bases, and 16 bases lay between the germline ends. The CDR3 has 15 amino acids. Per germline, CDR1 MNHEY and CDR2 SVGEGT. In DNA form, the CDR3 reads TGTGCCAGCAGCGCTTTCAGCGGGGGTAATCAGCCCCAGCATTTT. This encodes CASSAFSGGNQPQHF.

J is TRBJ1-1 and V is TRBV7-2, with 9 bases that match TRBD1. V lost 5 bases, J lost 4 bases, and 11 bases stayed unmatched. Per germline, CDR1 SGHTA and CDR2 FQGNSA. The CDR3 covers 16 residues. As DNA, the CDR3 is TGTGCCAGCAGCACTCACAGGGGGCGCGGTAGCACTGAAGCTTTCTTT. Encoded protein: CASSTHRGRGSTEAFF.